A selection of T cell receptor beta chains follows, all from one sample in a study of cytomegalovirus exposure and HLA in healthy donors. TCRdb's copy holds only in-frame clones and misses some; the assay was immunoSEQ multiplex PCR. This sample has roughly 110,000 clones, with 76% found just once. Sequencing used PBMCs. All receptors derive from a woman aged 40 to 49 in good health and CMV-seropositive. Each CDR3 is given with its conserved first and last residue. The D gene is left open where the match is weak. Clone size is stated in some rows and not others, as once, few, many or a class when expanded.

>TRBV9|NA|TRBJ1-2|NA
CASSPRGQANYGYTF
TGTGCCAGCAGCCCAAGGGGACAAGCAAACTATGGCTACACCTTC
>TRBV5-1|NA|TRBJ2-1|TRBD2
CASSLVPGTSGGEQFF
TGCGCCAGCAGCTTGGTACCTGGGACTAGCGGTGGGGAGCAGTTCTTC
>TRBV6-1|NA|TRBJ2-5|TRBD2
CASSELAVETQYF
TGTGCCAGCAGTGAACTAGCGGTGGAGACCCAGTACTTC
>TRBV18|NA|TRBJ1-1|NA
CASSPLNGNTEAFF
TGTGCCAGCTCACCATTAAACGGGAACACTGAAGCTTTCTTT
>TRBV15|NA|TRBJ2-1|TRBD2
CATRPPSGNEQFF
TGTGCCACCAGACCCCCTAGCGGCAATGAGCAGTTCTTC
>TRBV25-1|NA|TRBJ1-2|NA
CASSQGAGYTF
TGTGCCAGCAGTCAAGGGGCTGGCTACACCTTC
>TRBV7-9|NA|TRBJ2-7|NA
CASSAGSWQYF
TGTGCCAGCAGCGCCGGGTCATGGCAGTACTTC
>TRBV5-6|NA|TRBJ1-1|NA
CASSLMTPRAATEAFF
TGTGCCAGCAGCTTGATGACACCCCGAGCGGCCACTGAAGCTTTCTTT
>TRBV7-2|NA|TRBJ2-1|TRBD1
CASSSGTGLTYNEQFF
TGTGCCAGCAGCTCAGGGACAGGGCTTACCTACAATGAGCAGTTCTTC
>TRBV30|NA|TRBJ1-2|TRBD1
CAWSVQGGGYTF
TGTGCCTGGAGTGTACAGGGGGGAGGCTACACCTTC
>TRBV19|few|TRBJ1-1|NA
CATGLGTSEAFF
TGTGCCACTGGTCTGGGGACTTCTGAAGCTTTCTTT
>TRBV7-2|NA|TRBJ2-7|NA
CASSLGQSPSYEQYF
TGTGCCAGCAGCTTAGGACAGTCACCCTCCTACGAGCAGTACTTC
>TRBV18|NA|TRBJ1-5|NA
CASSGSQVSNQPQHF
TGTGCCAGCTCGGGGTCACAGGTGAGCAATCAGCCCCAGCATTTT
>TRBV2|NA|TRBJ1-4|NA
CASRTGMGSLEKLFF
TGTGCCAGCAGGACGGGAATGGGGTCCCTTGAAAAACTGTTTTTT
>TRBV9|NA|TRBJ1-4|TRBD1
CASSARQGTNEKLFF
TGTGCCAGCAGCGCCCGACAGGGAACTAATGAAAAACTGTTTTTT
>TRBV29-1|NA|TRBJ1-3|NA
CSGTGTTNSGNTIYF
TGCAGCGGTACCGGGACAACTAACTCTGGAAACACCATATATTTT
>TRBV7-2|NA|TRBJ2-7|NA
CASSWSPGTLSYEQYF
TGTGCCAGCAGCTGGTCCCCCGGGACACTCTCCTACGAGCAGTACTTC
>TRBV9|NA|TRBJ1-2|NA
CASSRGGSPYGYTF
TGTGCCAGCAGCCGAGGAGGATCCCCCTATGGCTACACCTTC
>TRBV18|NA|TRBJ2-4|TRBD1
CASSPSGQGKNIQYF
TGTGCCAGCTCACCCTCCGGACAGGGAAAAAACATTCAGTACTTC
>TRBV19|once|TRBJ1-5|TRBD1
CASSPYRQGGNQPQHF
TGTGCCAGTAGTCCATACCGACAGGGAGGCAATCAGCCCCAGCATTTT
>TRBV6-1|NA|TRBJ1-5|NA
CASSAGRTVPQPQHF
TGTGCCAGCAGTGCCGGGAGGACAGTCCCCCAGCCCCAGCATTTT
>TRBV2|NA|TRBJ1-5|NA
CASQAGGPGQPQHF
TGTGCCAGCCAAGCGGGGGGCCCGGGGCAGCCCCAGCATTTT
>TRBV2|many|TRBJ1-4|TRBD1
CASSEGEGAGEKLFF
TGTGCCAGCAGTGAAGGAGAGGGGGCTGGGGAAAAACTGTTTTTT
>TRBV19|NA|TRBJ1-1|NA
CASSIRSEERAFF
TGTGCCAGTAGTATTAGGAGCGAGGAGCGAGCTTTCTTT
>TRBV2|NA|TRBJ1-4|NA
CASRSRGLGNEKLFF
TGTGCCAGCAGGTCCCGGGGGTTAGGGAATGAAAAACTGTTTTTT
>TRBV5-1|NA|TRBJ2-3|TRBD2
CASSIGGLAPTDTQYF
TGCGCCAGCAGCATAGGTGGACTAGCTCCCACAGATACGCAGTATTTT
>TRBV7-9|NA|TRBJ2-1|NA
CASSLVELINEQFF
TGTGCCAGCAGCTTAGTGGAACTAATAAATGAGCAGTTCTTC
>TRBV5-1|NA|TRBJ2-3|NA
CASSSRGPPGDTQYF
TGCGCCAGCAGCTCCCGCGGCCCCCCGGGAGATACGCAGTATTTT
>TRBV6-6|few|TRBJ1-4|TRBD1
CASSYSRAGGEKLFF
TGTGCCAGCAGTTACTCGAGGGCAGGGGGAGAAAAACTGTTTTTT